This T cell receptor beta chain comes out of a study of T cell responses to AZD1222 COVID-19 vaccine. Findings and caveats of the study: The study reported that nearly half of spike-specific TCRs target unmutated variant regions. The donors showed a predominance of white British ancestry and of females, with possible underestimation of clonal diversity.

Sequencing used immunoSEQ multiplex PCR; TCRdb keeps in-frame clones, though not all of them. Of about 150,000 clones in the sample, 94% are singletons; the top ten hold over 0.95%. Concerning this clone: Antigen specificity is unknown.

The CDR3 is 15 amino acids. The V gene's germline CDR1 is MGHDK and CDR2 SYGVNS. V lost 1 base to trimming and J lost 1 base; unmatched junction nucleotides: 2. Source: peripheral blood, taken on day 0 of AZD1222 vaccination. This TCR derives from an adult in good health. The chain recombines TRBV25-1 with TRBJ1-1; 8 bases are shared with TRBD1. The CDR3 region is CASSELDRANTEAFF. CDR3 DNA sequence: TGTGCCAGCAGTGAATTGGACAGGGCGAACACTGAAGCTTTCTTT.